This entry concerns a single TCR beta chain. The target of this receptor is not known. The record has no base qualities; no much larger clone is one base away. This sample is drawn from a study of blood T cell repertoires in COVID-19 (dated by TCRdb to the early 2020s). About the full investigation: Samples from collaborators originated in the United States, Italy and Spain and spanned both the acute and convalescent phases of COVID-19. Deeply sampled blood TCRbeta repertoires from subjects exposed to, actively infected with, or recovered from COVID-19 were included in the dataset. HLA class I and class II types, where available, came from metadata supplied by the sample provider rather than from assay-based typing. The prospective study material was composed of cDNA or gDNA derived from T cells, B-cell-depleted T cells, or PBMCs. Nearly every sample came with metadata listing a de-identified subject ID, COVID-19 status, age in years and sex. Samples came from the ongoing ImmuneRACE study (first 160 participants) plus 1,254 subjects from 6 global collaborators. The repertoires were released in a freely available public database meant as a resource for research on the immune response to SARS-CoV-2.

General study outcomes and caveats: How much clinical and demographic metadata was included differed by source and by participant, and the metadata was provided uncurated.

Each collaborating institution followed its own protocols to collect whole blood in K2EDTA tubes. For TCRbeta analysis, collaborators shipped samples as frozen whole blood, isolated PBMCs, or DNA extracted from either of those sample types. TCRbeta CDR3 regions were amplified from genomic DNA using the immunoSEQ Assay, a bias-controlled multiplex PCR. On the study's bioinformatics: Within the assay, amplification of reference gene primers was used to estimate how many nucleated cells each sample contained. Sequence reads were collapsed and filtered to measure the absolute abundance of every unique TCRbeta CDR3 rearrangement. Productive Simpson clonality was computed per sample as the square root of Simpson's diversity index over productive rearrangements. Held by TCRdb, this immuneACCESS table contains in-frame sequences only and omits some clones. Under half of the omission traces to an unresolved V gene where checked; the cause of the rest is unknown. From that table come the V and J calls and clone size; the DNA was used to work out D and trimming. The sample profile shows 250,000 to 350,000 clones; 85% to 90% of them were found once. Jointly, the top ten make up more than 0.75% of the sample.

CDR1 and CDR2, looked up from the germline V gene, are MDHEN and SYDVKM. CDR3 length: 14 amino acids, cysteine to phenylalanine. Only CDR3 DNA remains: 42 bases, in frame from the first base. At the junction V is shortened by 4 bases and J by 1 base, with 8 bases in between. The V and J segments used are TRBV28 and TRBJ1-5, with no reliable assignment of the D segment. The sequence was collected from a man under 40 with acute or convalescent COVID-19. Sequencing was carried out using peripheral blood. CDR3 region: CASSYLASNQPQHF. The DNA reads as follows: TGTGCCAGCAGTTATTTAGCAAGCAATCAGCCCCAGCATTTT.